Sequencing of this T cell receptor beta chain was carried out in a study of PD-L1 blockade in urothelial cancer. On the study more broadly: Patients had received 0 to 3 prior chemotherapy regimens.

Trimming cost V 0 bases and J 1 base, with 10 bases left between them. Looked up from germline, CDR1 is SQVTM and CDR2 is ANQGSEA. The length of the CDR3 is 14 residues. The protocol was immunoSEQ multiplex PCR, while the TCRdb copy is restricted to in-frame clones and leaves out a portion. The sample records under 70,000 clones, over 75% being singletons. Documented time point: pretreatment peripheral blood. The sequenced sample was PBMCs, obtained around atezolizumab (anti-PD-L1) treatment. The TCR comes from an older man with urothelial cancer. V and J are TRBV29-1 and TRBJ2-7; D perhaps matches TRBD1 (6 bases). In DNA, the CDR3 is TGCAGCGTTGAAGAGCAGGGACATTCCTACGAGCAGTACTTC. Residues: CSVEEQGHSYEQYF.